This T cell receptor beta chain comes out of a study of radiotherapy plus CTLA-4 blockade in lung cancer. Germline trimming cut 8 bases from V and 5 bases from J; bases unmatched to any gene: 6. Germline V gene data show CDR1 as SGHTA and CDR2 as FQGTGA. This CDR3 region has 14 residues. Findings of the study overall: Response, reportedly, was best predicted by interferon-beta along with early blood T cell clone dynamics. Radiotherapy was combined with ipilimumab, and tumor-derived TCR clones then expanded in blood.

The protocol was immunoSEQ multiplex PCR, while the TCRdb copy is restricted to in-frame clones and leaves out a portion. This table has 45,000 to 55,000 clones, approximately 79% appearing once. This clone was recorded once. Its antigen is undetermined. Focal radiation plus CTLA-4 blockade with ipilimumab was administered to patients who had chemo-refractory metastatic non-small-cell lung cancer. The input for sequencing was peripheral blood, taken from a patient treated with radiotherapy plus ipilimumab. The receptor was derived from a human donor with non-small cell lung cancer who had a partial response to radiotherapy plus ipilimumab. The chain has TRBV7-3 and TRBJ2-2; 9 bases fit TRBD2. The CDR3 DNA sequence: TGTGCCAGCCGAGTTAGCGGGGGTACCGGGGAGCTGTTTTTT. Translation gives CASRVSGGTGELFF.